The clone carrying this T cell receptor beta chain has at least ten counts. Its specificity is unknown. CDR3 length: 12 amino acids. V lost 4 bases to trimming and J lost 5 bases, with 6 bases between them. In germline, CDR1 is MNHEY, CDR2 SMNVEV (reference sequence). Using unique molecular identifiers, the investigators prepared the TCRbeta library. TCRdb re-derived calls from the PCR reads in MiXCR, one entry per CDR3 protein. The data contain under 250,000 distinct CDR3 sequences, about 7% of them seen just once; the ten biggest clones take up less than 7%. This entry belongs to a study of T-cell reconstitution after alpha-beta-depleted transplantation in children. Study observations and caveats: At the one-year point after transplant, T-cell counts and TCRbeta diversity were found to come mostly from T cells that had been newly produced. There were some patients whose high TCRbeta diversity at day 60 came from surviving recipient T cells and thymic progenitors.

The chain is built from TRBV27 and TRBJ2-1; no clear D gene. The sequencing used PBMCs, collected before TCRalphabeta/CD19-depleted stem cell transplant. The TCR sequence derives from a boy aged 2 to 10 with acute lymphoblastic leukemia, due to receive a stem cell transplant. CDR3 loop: CASSSGDNEQFF. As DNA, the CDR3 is TGTGCCAGCAGTTCCGGAGACAATGAGCAGTTCTTC.